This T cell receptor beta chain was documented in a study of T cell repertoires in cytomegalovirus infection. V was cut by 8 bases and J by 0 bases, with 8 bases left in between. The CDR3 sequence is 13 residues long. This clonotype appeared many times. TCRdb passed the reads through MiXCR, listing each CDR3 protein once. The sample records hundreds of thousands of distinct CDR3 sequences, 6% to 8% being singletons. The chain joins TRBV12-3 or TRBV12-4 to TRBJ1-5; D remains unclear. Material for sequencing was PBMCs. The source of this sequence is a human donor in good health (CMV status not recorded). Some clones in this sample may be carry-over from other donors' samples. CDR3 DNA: TGTGCCAGCCGTTGGAATAGCAATCAGCCCCAGCATTTT. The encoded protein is CASRWNSNQPQHF.